This paragraph reports one T cell receptor beta chain. This specimen belongs to a study of blood T cell repertoires in COVID-19. Overall study context: The United States, Italy and Spain supplied acute and convalescent COVID-19 samples. The analysed material was cDNA or gDNA that came from T cells, B-cell-depleted T cells, or PBMCs.

Methods used by the authors: Nucleated cell counts were estimated from reference gene primer amplification. This table comes from immunoSEQ multiplex PCR, and its TCRdb copy is limited to in-frame clones, with some not included. V, J and clone size are those of that table, while D and trimming were read from the DNA. Found here are around 280,000 clones, over 80% of them singletons; the top ten hold around 4.2%. Germline CDR1 is SGHDN and CDR2 is FVKESK. CDR3 length: 14 residues. V was shortened by 6 bases and J by 4 bases, with 15 bases between the two germline ends. Sequenced input: peripheral blood. The sequence was obtained from a woman in her forties or fifties with active or convalescent COVID-19. The chain has TRBV14 and TRBJ1-1, with D possibly TRBD1 on 6 matching bases. The CDR3 here is CASSHRVGTTEAFF. CDR3 coding DNA: TGTGCCAGCAGTCACAGGGTTGGTACCACTGAAGCTTTCTTT. The full variable domain, completed using reference TRBV14 and TRBJ1-1, is EAGVTQFPSHSVIEKGQTVTLRCDPISGHDNLYWYRRVMGKEIKFLLHFVKESKQDESGMPNNRFLAERTGGTYSTLKVQPAELEDSGVYFCASSHRVGTTEAFFGQGTRLTVV.